These 8 T cell receptor beta chains were sequenced from one sample in a study of blood T cell repertoires in COVID-19. Repertoires were generated with immunoSEQ multiplex PCR, while TCRdb's copy carries only in-frame clones and drops some. The table has under 60,000 clones, 90% seen once. Sequencing was carried out using peripheral blood. Source of these receptors: a human donor in a cohort sampled during active COVID-19.

The chain couples TRBV30 to TRBJ2-7; a weak D match, TRBD2 (7 bases). The V end lost 1 base, the J end lost 10 bases, and 14 bases lay between the germline ends. Germline-derived CDR1 and CDR2 are GTSNPN and SVGIG (reference sequence). The CDR3 loop spans 12 amino acids. The CDR3 loop is CAWSEGEGPQYF. CDR3 coding DNA: TGTGCCTGGAGTGAGGGGGAGGGGCCTCAGTACTTC.

This chain uses TRBV24-1 with TRBJ2-5, with TRBD2 matching over 10 bases. Germline CDR1 and CDR2: KGHDR and SFDVKD. The V segment lost 0 bases and the J segment 4 bases; nucleotides outside the gene matches: 7. The CDR3 spans 17 residues. CDR3 sequence reads: CATSDLQAGGPAETQYF. The CDR3 nucleotides are TGTGCCACCAGTGATTTGCAAGCGGGAGGGCCAGCAGAGACCCAGTACTTC.

V usage is TRBV11-2 and J usage is TRBJ2-6; no clear D. Trimming took off 4 bases at V and 0 bases at J, with 7 bases between the two ends. The CDR3 consists of 15 residues. Germline V gene lookup returns CDR1 SGHAT and CDR2 FQNNGV. CDR3 DNA: TGTGCCAGCAGCTCGATCAGCTCTGGGGCCAACGTCCTGACTTTC. Translation: CASSSISSGANVLTF.

V gene TRBV28 combines with J gene TRBJ2-7; 10 nucleotides agree with TRBD1. V dropped 5 bases and J dropped 5; count of bases not matched to a gene: 6. There are 14 residues in the CDR3. Looked up from germline, CDR1 is MDHEN and CDR2 is SYDVKM. The CDR3 sequence: CASSLDRGRDEQYF. Written as DNA, the CDR3 is TGTGCCAGCAGTCTAGACAGGGGGCGGGACGAGCAGTACTTC.

This chain links TRBV5-4 with TRBJ1-1; 8 nucleotides align to TRBD1. Losses at the gene ends were 0 bases for V and 6 bases for J; bases not matched to a gene: 7. Germline V gene sequence: CDR1 SGHNT, CDR2 YYREEE (reference sequence). The CDR3 is 15 amino acids. In DNA, the CDR3 is TGTGCCAGCAGCTTGGGCCTGGACAGGGCCTCTGAAGCTTTCTTT. Its translation: CASSLGLDRASEAFF.

This clone was observed a few times. The chain uses TRBV5-1 and TRBJ2-1, with 13 nucleotides matching TRBD2. CDR3 length: 16 residues. The ends lost 3 bases at V and 5 bases at J; junction bases unmatched: 5. Germline CDR1 and CDR2: SGHRS and YFSETQ. This CDR3 reads CASSSSGTSGDNEQFF. The CDR3, as DNA: TGCGCCAGCAGCTCCTCGGGGACTAGCGGGGACAATGAGCAGTTCTTC.

The CDR3 DNA follows: TGTGCCAGCAGTCCTGGGACAGGGAGCTTCGAGCAGTACTTC. As protein: CASSPGTGSFEQYF. The chain uses TRBV27 and TRBJ2-7; 9 bases map to TRBD1. V gave up 5 bases and J gave up 6 bases; unmatched junction bases: 8. Germline assignment: CDR1 MNHEY and CDR2 SMNVEV (reference sequence). The CDR3 runs 14 residues.

The chain has TRBV4-2 and TRBJ2-7, with 10 bases identical to TRBD1. The CDR3 has 15 amino acids. With V trimmed by 0 bases and J by 4 bases, 3 bases remained unmatched. The germline V gene has CDR1 LGHNA and CDR2 YNFKEQ. The CDR3 bases are TGTGCCAGCAGCCAAGATCCGGGACAGGGGTACGAGCAGTACGTC. Protein product: CASSQDPGQGYEQYV.